The source of this TCR beta chain is a study of beta chain features in type 1 diabetes. The study's findings and limits: The question of HLA type influencing TCRB rearrangement was one that remained unresolved here. Moderately but significantly shorter TCRB CDR3s were found in Type 1 diabetes patients in all four CD4+ subsets.

As to this clone: Antigen: not known.

Investigators reverse transcribed all isolated RNA, so they sequenced expressed TCRB transcripts. Assay: immunoSEQ multiplex PCR; the TCRdb copy retains only in-frame clones and omits some. The table lists about 260,000 clones, 20% of them singletons. The clonotype comes from a woman between 40 and 50 years old with type 1 diabetes. The sample taken for sequencing was naive CD4+ T cells from blood.

This CDR3 is CASSPWSSPQHF. The CDR3 DNA is TGTGCCAGCAGTCCCTGGTCGAGTCCCCAGCATTTT. V usage is TRBV28 and J usage is TRBJ1-5, with unresolved D. V dropped 5 bases and J dropped 10 bases, with 12 bases sitting between them. CDR3 length equals 12 residues. CDR1 and CDR2 (germline): MDHEN, SYDVKM.